A selection of T cell receptor beta chains follows, all from one sample in a study of neurological immune-mediated disorders. One entry per CDR3 protein results from TCRdb running MiXCR on the 5' RACE reads. In the table there are roughly 48,000 distinct CDR3 sequences, around 25% of which are singletons. Sequenced sample: PBMCs. The receptors were sampled from a woman between 65 and 79 years old in good health. CDR3s include the opening cysteine and the closing phenylalanine or tryptophan. The order of the fields is CDR3 length, J gene, V gene, clone size, D gene, CDR3 DNA, CDR3 protein. A D gene is named only where the DNA matches it firmly. Only part of the rows carry a size: once, few, many, or a class if the clone is expanded.

12,TRBJ2-3,TRBV5-4,many,-,TGTGCCAGCAGCTTGTTTCTAGATACGCAGTATTTT,CASSLFLDTQYF
18,TRBJ2-7,TRBV2,-,TRBD2,TGTGCCAGCAGCGGATTATTCTTCTCGACTAGCGGGACCTACGAGCAGTACTTC,CASSGLFFSTSGTYEQYF
16,TRBJ2-1,TRBV5-1,many,TRBD1,TGCGCCAGCAGCCTACAGGGGGGCGTAGCCTACAATGAGCAGTTCTTC,CASSLQGGVAYNEQFF
14,TRBJ1-1,TRBV10-3,many,-,TGTGCCATCAGACGAAGGGACCTTAACACTGAAGCTTTCTTT,CAIRRRDLNTEAFF
14,TRBJ2-3,TRBV7-2,many,-,TGTGCCAGCAGCTTAGCAAGGGGGGTAGATACGCAGTATTTT,CASSLARGVDTQYF
14,TRBJ2-2,TRBV5-1,many,-,TGCGCCAGCAGCTTGATAGGGGACACCGGGGAGCTGTTTTTT,CASSLIGDTGELFF
14,TRBJ2-5,TRBV5-1,many,-,TGCGCCAGCAGCTCCGGGACTGTACAAGAGACCCAGTACTTC,CASSSGTVQETQYF
16,TRBJ2-1,TRBV6-6,many,TRBD2,TGTGCCAGCAGTTCCGCCACTAGCGGGAAGGACAATGAGCAGTTCTTC,CASSSATSGKDNEQFF
13,TRBJ2-7,TRBV15,-,-,TGTGCCACCAGCCGGGACATTTCCTACGAGCAGTACTTC,CATSRDISYEQYF
14,TRBJ2-5,TRBV7-2,-,TRBD2,TGTGCCAGCAGCTTACGGGGGGTCCGAGAGACCCAGTACTTC,CASSLRGVRETQYF
16,TRBJ2-5,TRBV20-1,once,TRBD2,TGCAGTGCTAGTACCCCGGGCCTAGCGGCCCAAGAGACCCAGTACTTC,CSASTPGLAAQETQYF
15,TRBJ2-7,TRBV3-1,many,TRBD1,TGTGCCAGCAGCCGTCCCGGGACAGGCGCCTACGAGCAGTACTTC,CASSRPGTGAYEQYF
18,TRBJ2-3,TRBV5-1,many,TRBD2,TGCGCCAGCAAGGCGCCGAGCGGGAGGGGTCTGGGCACAGATACGCAGTATTTT,CASKAPSGRGLGTDTQYF
15,TRBJ1-1,TRBV7-2,many,-,TGTGCCAGCAGCTTAGAGGGGGGCTTGAACACTGAAGCTTTCTTT,CASSLEGGLNTEAFF
17,TRBJ2-3,TRBV4-2,many,-,TGTGCCAGCAGCCGAGAATACGGGCAGGGGAAGACAGATACGCAGTATTTT,CASSREYGQGKTDTQYF
11,TRBJ1-1,TRBV12-3/TRBV12-4,many,TRBD1,TGTGCCAGCAGTTGGACAGGGGGAGCTTTCTTT,CASSWTGGAFF
14,TRBJ2-3,TRBV12-3/TRBV12-4,-,-,TGTGCCAGCAGTTTAGCGTACAGCACAGATACGCAGTATTTT,CASSLAYSTDTQYF
14,TRBJ2-3,TRBV10-3,many,TRBD2,TGTGCCATCAGAAGACTAGCGGGAGAAGATACGCAGTATTTT,CAIRRLAGEDTQYF
16,TRBJ2-7,TRBV20-1,many,-,TGCAGTGCTAGGCGAAGGTCGGCAGACAGCTCCTACGAGCAGTACTTC,CSARRRSADSSYEQYF
14,TRBJ2-3,TRBV5-6,many,TRBD1,TGTGCCAGCAGCCTGGGACAGTACACAGATACGCAGTATTTT,CASSLGQYTDTQYF
15,TRBJ2-3,TRBV6-5,-,TRBD1,TGTGCCAGCAGTTACAAGGGACAGGGAGGGGGTACGCAGTATTTT,CASSYKGQGGGTQYF
13,TRBJ2-7,TRBV20-1,many,TRBD2,TGCAGTGCCGCCGGGACTAGCGACTACGAGCAGTACTTC,CSAAGTSDYEQYF
16,TRBJ1-1,TRBV9,-,-,TGTGCCAGCAGCCCCCAAAACCGGGCTTCGAACACTGAAGCTTTCTTT,CASSPQNRASNTEAFF
15,TRBJ2-3,TRBV20-1,many,TRBD2,TGCAGTGCTAGCCCCCTCGGGACTAGCGGGGATACGCAGTATTTT,CSASPLGTSGDTQYF
14,TRBJ1-1,TRBV5-1,many,-,TGCGCCAGCAGCTTCGACGGGATGAACACTGAAGCTTTCTTT,CASSFDGMNTEAFF
14,TRBJ2-4,TRBV5-1,-,-,TGCGCCAGCAGCTTGGGGCTAGATGGGGACATTCAGTACTTC,CASSLGLDGDIQYF
14,TRBJ2-7,TRBV5-1,many,-,TGCGCCAGCAGCCCACTGACTAGTTCGGGCGAGCAGTACTTC,CASSPLTSSGEQYF
14,TRBJ1-1,TRBV9,many,-,TGTGCCAGCAGCGTAGCTGGCCAGACCACTGAAGCTTTCTTT,CASSVAGQTTEAFF
18,TRBJ2-1,TRBV4-1,many,TRBD2,TGCGCCAGCAGCCAACCCTACGGCGGGGCTAGCGGGTTGAATGAGCAGTTCTTC,CASSQPYGGASGLNEQFF
15,TRBJ2-3,TRBV7-2,many,-,TGTGCCAGCAGCTTCGGGGCTATCGGGCGCGCGGGGCAGTATTTT,CASSFGAIGRAGQYF
12,TRBJ1-2,TRBV28,many,-,TGTGCCAGCAGTTTCACAGGGCGCCTGGACACCTTC,CASSFTGRLDTF
13,TRBJ2-7,TRBV12-3/TRBV12-4,many,-,TGTGCCAGCGGCCTCCGGGACGGCTACGAGCAGTACTTC,CASGLRDGYEQYF
15,TRBJ2-3,TRBV7-2,many,TRBD2,TGTGCCAGCAGCTACCTAGCGGGTAACACAGATACGCAGTATTTT,CASSYLAGNTDTQYF
15,TRBJ2-1,TRBV5-1,many,TRBD2,TGCGCCAGCAGCCGGGTGACTAGCGGGAGGAATGAGCAGTTCTTC,CASSRVTSGRNEQFF
12,TRBJ2-1,TRBV18,-,TRBD1,TGTGCCAGCTCACAAATGGACAGGGAGCAGTTCTTC,CASSQMDREQFF
13,TRBJ1-2,TRBV12-3/TRBV12-4,-,-,TGTGCCAGCAGTACGACAGGAGTCTATTGCTACACCTTC,CASSTTGVYCYTF
15,TRBJ2-6,TRBV20-1,many,-,TGCAGTGCTAGTTTCGGCAGCTCTGGGGCCAACGTCCTGACTTTC,CSASFGSSGANVLTF
12,TRBJ2-5,TRBV2,many,TRBD1,TGTGCCAGCAGGGGACAGGGGGTGACCCAGTACTTC,CASRGQGVTQYF
14,TRBJ1-2,TRBV29-1,many,-,TGCAGCGTTGACCCCTTTCTGGCAGACGGGGGCTACACCTTC,CSVDPFLADGGYTF
12,TRBJ2-1,TRBV2,many,-,TGTGCCAGCAGCTTGGACTACAATGAGCAGTTCTTC,CASSLDYNEQFF
13,TRBJ1-1,TRBV5-6,many,-,TGTGCCAGCAGCGCGGACCCCTACACTGAAGCTTTCTTT,CASSADPYTEAFF
13,TRBJ1-1,TRBV12-3/TRBV12-4,medium-sized,-,TGTGCCAGCAGGCTCGACAGGTCAGGTGAAGCTTTCTTT,CASRLDRSGEAFF
15,TRBJ1-4,TRBV5-1,-,TRBD1,TGCGCCAGCAGCTTGGATGGACAGGGGGGTGAAAAACTGTTTTTT,CASSLDGQGGEKLFF
16,TRBJ2-4,TRBV27,-,-,TGTGCCAGCAGTTTGCTAGCAGGAAAGGCCAAAAACATTCAGTACTTC,CASSLLAGKAKNIQYF
13,TRBJ2-5,TRBV20-1,many,TRBD2,TGCTCCCGGGAGCTAGCGGGAGGAGAGACCCAGTACTTC,CSRELAGGETQYF
13,TRBJ1-1,TRBV10-2,medium-sized,-,TGCGCCAGCAAAGAGGGGGTGAACACTGAAGCTTTCTTT,CASKEGVNTEAFF